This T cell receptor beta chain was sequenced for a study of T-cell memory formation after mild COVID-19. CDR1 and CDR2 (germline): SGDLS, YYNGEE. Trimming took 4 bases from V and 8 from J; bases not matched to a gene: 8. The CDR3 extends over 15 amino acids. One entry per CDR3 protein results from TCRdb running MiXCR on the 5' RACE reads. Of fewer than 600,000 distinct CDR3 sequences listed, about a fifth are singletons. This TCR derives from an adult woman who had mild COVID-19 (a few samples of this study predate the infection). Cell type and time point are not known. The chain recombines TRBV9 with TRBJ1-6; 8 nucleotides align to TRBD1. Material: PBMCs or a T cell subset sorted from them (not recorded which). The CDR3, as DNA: TGTGCCAGCAGCCCTCAGGGGGCTTGGGATTCACCCCTCCACTTT. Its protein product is CASSPQGAWDSPLHF.